A selection of T cell receptor beta chains follows, all from one sample in a study of blood T cell repertoires in COVID-19. Profiled with immunoSEQ multiplex PCR; TCRdb holds only in-frame clones, not every one. Of roughly 250,000 clones listed, around 83% were seen once; the top ten hold just under 1%. The sequencing input was peripheral blood. The origin of the receptors is a middle-aged man with acute or convalescent COVID-19. CDR3s include the opening cysteine and the closing phenylalanine or tryptophan. D genes are given only for firm matches. The size of a clone is reported for some rows only, either as once, few or many, or as a class for expanded clones.

v_call	cdr3_length	d_call	j_call	clone_size	cdr3_nt	cdr3_aa
TRBV12-3/TRBV12-4	11	NA	TRBJ1-3	NA	TGTGCCAGCAGTTCCGTATACACCATATATTTT	CASSSVYTIYF
TRBV20-1	13	NA	TRBJ1-4	NA	TGCAGTGCTAGTGAGGGAAAGGGGGAAAAACTGTTTTTT	CSASEGKGEKLFF
TRBV6-5	15	NA	TRBJ1-1	NA	TGTGCCAGCAGGGACCAACTTGGGACTGGGGCTGAAGCTTTCTTT	CASRDQLGTGAEAFF
TRBV30	12	NA	TRBJ1-3	many	TGTGCCTGGAGTGTGAGGGGAAACACCATATATTTT	CAWSVRGNTIYF
TRBV7-3	15	TRBD2	TRBJ2-1	NA	TGTGCCAGCAGCCTAAGCGGGGGAGTCCTGAATGAGCAGTTCTTC	CASSLSGGVLNEQFF
TRBV11-2	15	NA	TRBJ1-2	few	TGTGCCAGCAGCTTAATTTGGTCTACAGTGGGCGGCTACACCTTC	CASSLIWSTVGGYTF
TRBV5-1	14	TRBD2	TRBJ2-5	NA	TGCGCCAGCAGCTTCGGACTAGGTTCAGAGACCCAGTACTTC	CASSFGLGSETQYF
TRBV7-9	12	NA	TRBJ1-1	NA	TGTGCCAGCAGCTTCACAGGTTCTGAAGCTTTCTTT	CASSFTGSEAFF
TRBV19	15	TRBD2	TRBJ2-5	NA	TGTGCCAGTAGTATAGGGCGGGGGGGAGTGGAGACCCAGTACTTC	CASSIGRGGVETQYF
TRBV19	14	NA	TRBJ1-2	NA	TGTGCCAGTAGTTCCGACCATCGGGACTATGGCTACACCTTC	CASSSDHRDYGYTF
TRBV6-2/TRBV6-3	15	TRBD1	TRBJ1-5	NA	TGTGCCAGCAGTTCTCACAGGGGAACCAATCAGCCCCAGCATTTT	CASSSHRGTNQPQHF
TRBV5-1	15	NA	TRBJ2-2	NA	TGCGCCAGCAGCTTGGCCGGTGGAGTGGCCGGGGAGCTGTTTTTT	CASSLAGGVAGELFF
TRBV15	16	NA	TRBJ2-1	NA	TGTGCCACCAGCAGAGATCCGGCTAGCTCCTACAATGAGCAGTTCTTC	CATSRDPASSYNEQFF
TRBV5-1	15	TRBD1	TRBJ2-3	NA	TGCGCCAGCAGCTTCACAGGGGGTAGCACAGATACGCAGTATTTT	CASSFTGGSTDTQYF
TRBV6-6	11	NA	TRBJ2-1	NA	TGTGCCAGCAGCCCCGGGGGTGAGCAGTTCTTC	CASSPGGEQFF
TRBV7-2	16	NA	TRBJ1-6	NA	TGTGCCAGCAGCTTAGTTTTTGGGACTGATAATTCACCCCTCCACTTT	CASSLVFGTDNSPLHF
TRBV4-1	14	NA	TRBJ2-7	once	TGCGCCAGCAGCCAGAGCCCCACGGCCTACGAGCAGTACTTC	CASSQSPTAYEQYF
TRBV7-3	13	NA	TRBJ1-6	NA	TGTGCCAGCAGTCTAGGGGCGAATTCACCCCTCCACTTT	CASSLGANSPLHF
TRBV2	11	NA	TRBJ1-1	few	TGTGCCAGCAGTGAACGTACTGAAGCTTTCTTT	CASSERTEAFF
TRBV6-4	19	NA	TRBJ1-5	NA	TGTGCCAGCAGACACTTTCACCACGGGGTCGGTATTAGCAATCAGCCCCAGCATTTT	CASRHFHHGVGISNQPQHF
TRBV18	18	NA	TRBJ1-1	NA	TGTGCCAGCTCACCACCAAGAGGCGAAAGGTCTATGAACACTGAAGCTTTCTTT	CASSPPRGERSMNTEAFF
TRBV12-1	14	NA	TRBJ2-1	once	TGTGCCAGCAGCTCCCACAGGGGGAACAATGAGCAGTTCTTC	CASSSHRGNNEQFF
TRBV30	13	TRBD2	TRBJ2-1	NA	TGTGCCTGGGGTAGCGGGGGATACAATGAGCAGTTCTTC	CAWGSGGYNEQFF
TRBV3-1/TRBV3-2	18	TRBD1	TRBJ1-3	NA	TGTGCCAGCAGCCAAGAGGGTCCCACGGACAGGGGAGGAAACACCATATATTTT	CASSQEGPTDRGGNTIYF